The 13 T cell receptor beta chains given below trace back to one sample, sequenced in a study of molecular identifiers for immune sequencing clone quantification. TCRdb passed the PCR reads through MiXCR, listing each CDR3 protein once. The sample lists about 70,000 distinct CDR3 sequences, around a sixth seen once, with over 1.3% in the top ten. Sequences were obtained from naive CD8+ T cells from blood, with Jurkat cell RNA spiked in. The sample's subset: FACS-sorted CD8+CD4-CCR7+CD45RA+ naive T cells. All receptors come from a human donor in good health. Some libraries in this study had Jurkat cell RNA spiked in.

This clonotype occurred many times. The rearrangement links TRBV11-3 to TRBJ2-3; 9 bases are shared with TRBD2. Trimming cost V 4 bases and J 0 bases; bases outside gene matches: 8. The CDR3 runs 17 residues. Germline V gene data show CDR1 as SGHNT and CDR2 as YENEEA. The chain's CDR3 is CASSSPVAGGSTDTQYF. The CDR3 DNA reads as TGTGCCAGCAGCTCGCCGGTTGCGGGAGGGAGCACAGATACGCAGTATTTT.

This clonotype was observed a few times. The CDR3 nucleotides are TGTGCCAGCAGTTGGTTACAGGGAAAAGCCGAGACCCAGTACTTC. Protein: CASSWLQGKAETQYF. The chain recombines TRBV12-3 or TRBV12-4 with TRBJ2-5; perhaps TRBD1 as D (6 bases). This CDR3 has 15 residues. V lost 4 bases, J lost 5 bases, and 17 bases lay in between.

This clonotype has at least ten counts. The V gene is TRBV7-3, the J gene TRBJ2-3, with a tentative D call TRBD2 (5 bases). This CDR3 is 15 amino acids long. V lost 0 bases to trimming and J lost 4 bases, with 11 bases between them. Germline CDR1 is SGHTA and CDR2 is FQGTGA. The CDR3 coding sequence is TGTGCCAGCAGCTTAACGGGAGCCCAATCAGATACGCAGTATTTT. This translates into CASSLTGAQSDTQYF.

This clonotype turned up a few times. The chain is built from TRBV5-4 and TRBJ2-7; D might be TRBD2 (6 bases). Germline V lookup: CDR1 SGHNT, CDR2 YYREEE (reference sequence). The CDR3 contains 14 residues. Trimming stripped 4 bases from V and 4 bases from J, with 15 bases between. The DNA of the CDR3 is TGTGCCAGCAGCCCTCGGGACTCCATTTACGAGCAGTACTTC. Its translation is CASSPRDSIYEQYF.

The chain recombines TRBV10-3 with TRBJ2-3; D is ambiguous. The germline V gene encodes CDR1 ENHRY and CDR2 SYGVKD. The V end lost 3 bases, the J end lost 0 bases, and 7 bases lay between the germline ends. CDR3 size: 14 residues. Here the CDR3 DNA reads TGTGCCATCAGTGACGGTTGGAGCACAGATACGCAGTATTTT. It translates to CAISDGWSTDTQYF.

This clonotype was detected ten times or more. The chain links TRBV20-1 to TRBJ2-1; D perhaps matches TRBD2 (6 bases). Per the germline V gene, CDR1 is DFQATT and CDR2 is SNEGSKA (reference sequence). V dropped 3 bases and J dropped 7 bases, with 10 bases sitting between them. The CDR3 has 12 residues. The CDR3 spells CSASGSRNEQFF. Written as DNA, the CDR3 is TGCAGTGCTAGCGGGAGTAGAAATGAGCAGTTCTTC.

This clonotype was detected many times. The V and J genes are TRBV3-1 and TRBJ2-5; D gene unclear. Per the germline V gene, CDR1 is LGHDT and CDR2 is YNNKEL (reference sequence). Deletions cut 1 base from V and 1 base from J, with 10 bases between. The CDR3 loop spans 15 amino acids. CDR3 sequence reads: CASSQGASFQETQYF. CDR3 nucleotides: TGTGCCAGCAGCCAAGGTGCCAGTTTCCAAGAGACCCAGTACTTC.

The CDR3 coding sequence is TGTGCCAGCAGCCAAGGATCTCCGGAAGCTTTCTTT. Translated: CASSQGSPEAFF. The chain joins TRBV12-3 or TRBV12-4 to TRBJ1-1; D not resolved. V lost 6 bases and J 8 bases, leaving 13 bases between the germline ends. This CDR3 spans 12 amino acids.

At least ten counts were recorded for this clonotype. V gene TRBV9 combines with J gene TRBJ2-7, with D perhaps assigned TRBD1 or TRBD2 (5 bases each). Per germline, CDR1 SGDLS and CDR2 YYNGEE. Trimming stripped 0 bases from V and 3 bases from J, with 13 bases between. CDR3 size: 15 residues. In DNA form, the CDR3 reads TGTGCCAGCAGCGTAGATTTTGAGGGACGCTACGAGCAGTACTTC. This codes for CASSVDFEGRYEQYF.

This clonotype was counted a few times. V and J are TRBV2 and TRBJ1-1; 7 nucleotides align to TRBD1. CDR3 length: 16 residues. In germline, CDR1 is SNHLY, CDR2 FYNNEI. After removal of 4 bases from V and 5 bases from J, the junction contained 13 bases not matched to a gene. The CDR3 DNA reads as TGTGCCAGCAGTGCCCCAAGGACAGGATCAGGGACTGAAGCTTTCTTT. This gives the protein CASSAPRTGSGTEAFF.

At least ten counts were recorded for this clonotype. The rearrangement links TRBV14 to TRBJ2-3; 11 nucleotides align to TRBD2. Losses at the gene ends were 1 base for V and 3 bases for J; bases not matched to a gene: 9. The CDR3 has 18 amino acids. CDR1 SGHDN and CDR2 FVKESK come from the germline V gene. The CDR3: CASSQGTTSGRLTDTQYF. The CDR3, as DNA: TGTGCCAGCAGCCAAGGGACCACTAGCGGGAGATTAACAGATACGCAGTATTTT.

This clonotype was counted many times. The chain uses TRBV6-5 and TRBJ1-3; D ambiguous. The CDR3 has 15 residues. V lost 0 bases, J lost 0 bases, and 6 bases lay in between. Germline assignment: CDR1 MNHEY and CDR2 SVGAGI. The CDR3 loop reads CASSYSKISGNTIYF. In DNA, the CDR3 is TGTGCCAGCAGTTACTCGAAGATCTCTGGAAACACCATATATTTT.

This clonotype was counted at least ten times. The V gene is TRBV20-1, the J gene TRBJ2-7, with 7 positions matching TRBD1. The V segment lost 0 bases and the J segment 3 bases; nucleotides outside the gene matches: 11. The CDR3 covers 16 residues. Germline V CDR1 and CDR2: DFQATT, SNEGSKA (reference sequence). CDR3 DNA sequence: TGCAGTGCTAGAGATCGGAGTCGGGACAGACACTACGAGCAGTACTTC. As protein: CSARDRSRDRHYEQYF.